This entry features one TCR beta chain sequence. Its specificity is not known. This CDR3 is 16 amino acids long. V gave up 3 bases and J gave up 0 bases, with 14 bases separating them. Germline assignment: CDR1 SGHTS and CDR2 YDEGEE. A multiplex PCR was run with 60 Vbeta primers and 13 Jbeta primers. The assay was immunoSEQ multiplex PCR, and TCRdb's table has in-frame clones only and misses some. The table gives some 51,000 clones; the top ten clones make up roughly 26% of it. These data belong to a study of cytomegalovirus exposure and HLA in healthy donors. On the study more broadly: HLA-typed donors were the source of 90 million or so unique TCRs, which an early data release held.

Study findings and constraints: The authors listed roughly 150 TCR beta chains as cytomegalovirus-associated. There were some public TCRs occurring in many donors, but most TCR sequences were rare. Serostatus for CMV was the only available immune exposure information.

This rearrangement joins TRBV5-8 to TRBJ2-3; weak D call: TRBD1 (7 bases). Sequenced sample: PBMCs. The TCR comes from a man aged 40-49 years in good health and CMV-seropositive. The CDR3 sequence is CASSWGRTGSTDTQYF. CDR3 DNA: TGTGCCAGCAGCTGGGGGAGGACAGGCAGCACAGATACGCAGTATTTT.